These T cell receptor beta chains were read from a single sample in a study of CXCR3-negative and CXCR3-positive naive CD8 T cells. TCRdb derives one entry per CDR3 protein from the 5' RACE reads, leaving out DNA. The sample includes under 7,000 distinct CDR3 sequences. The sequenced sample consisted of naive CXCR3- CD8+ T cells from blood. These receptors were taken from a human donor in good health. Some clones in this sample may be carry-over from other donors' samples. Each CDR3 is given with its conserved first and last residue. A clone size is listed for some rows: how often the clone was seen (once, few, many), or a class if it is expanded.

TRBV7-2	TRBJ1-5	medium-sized	CASSPWGRAVKGNQPQHF
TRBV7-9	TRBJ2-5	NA	CASSATGPIQETQYF
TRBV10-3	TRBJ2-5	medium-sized	CAISGASSDQETQYF
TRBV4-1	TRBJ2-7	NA	CASTTGPGHIYEQYF
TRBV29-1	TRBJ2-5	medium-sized	CSVERGDETQYF
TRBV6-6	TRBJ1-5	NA	CASSTEGTHQPQHF
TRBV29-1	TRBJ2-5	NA	CSVEGQDQTQYF
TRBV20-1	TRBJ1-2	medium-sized	CSARDPRIGPAGGDGYTF
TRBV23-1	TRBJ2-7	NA	CASLNPPTSGRYEEQYF
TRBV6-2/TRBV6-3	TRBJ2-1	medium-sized	CASTESLAGESYNEQFF
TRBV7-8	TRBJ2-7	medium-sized	CASSAPILRVSGPGSYEQYF